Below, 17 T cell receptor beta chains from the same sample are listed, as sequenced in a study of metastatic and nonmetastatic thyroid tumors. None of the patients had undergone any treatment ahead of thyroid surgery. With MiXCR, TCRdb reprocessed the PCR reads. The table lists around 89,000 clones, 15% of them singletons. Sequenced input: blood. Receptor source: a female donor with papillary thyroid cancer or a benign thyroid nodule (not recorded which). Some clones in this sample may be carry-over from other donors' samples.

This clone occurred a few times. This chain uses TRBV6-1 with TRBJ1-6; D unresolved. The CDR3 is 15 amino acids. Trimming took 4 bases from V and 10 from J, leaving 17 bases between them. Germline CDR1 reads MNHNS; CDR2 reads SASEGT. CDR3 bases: TGTGCCAGCAGTGGGGCTGTGACCCTCGGGTCACCCCTCCACTTT. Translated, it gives CASSGAVTLGSPLHF.

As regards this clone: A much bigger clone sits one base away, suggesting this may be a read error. CDR3 sequence: CSASDRGFDQPQHF. CDR3 nucleotides: TGCAGTGCCTCGGACAGGGGATTTGATCAGCCCCAGCATTTT. The V gene is TRBV20-1, the J gene TRBJ1-5, with 9 bases lining up with TRBD1. Germline V gene sequence: CDR1 DFQATT, CDR2 SNEGSKA (reference sequence). V lost 6 bases and J lost 5; bases outside the gene matches: 8. The CDR3 loop spans 14 amino acids.

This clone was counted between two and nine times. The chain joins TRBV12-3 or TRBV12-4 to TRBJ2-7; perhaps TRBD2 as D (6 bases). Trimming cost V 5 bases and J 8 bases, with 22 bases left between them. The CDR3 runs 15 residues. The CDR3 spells CASSPRGWGFDQQYF. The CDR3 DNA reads TGTGCCAGCAGTCCTCGGGGGTGGGGGTTTGACCAGCAGTACTTC.

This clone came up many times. The CDR3 is CASSRQGAENSPLHF. CDR3 DNA sequence: TGTGCCAGCAGTCGACAGGGGGCGGAGAATTCACCCCTCCACTTT. The chain combines TRBV28 with TRBJ1-6, with 10 bases that match TRBD1. V trimming: 5 bases; J trimming: 7 bases; junction bases outside the gene matches: 5. This CDR3 has 15 residues. The germline gives CDR1 MDHEN, CDR2 SYDVKM.

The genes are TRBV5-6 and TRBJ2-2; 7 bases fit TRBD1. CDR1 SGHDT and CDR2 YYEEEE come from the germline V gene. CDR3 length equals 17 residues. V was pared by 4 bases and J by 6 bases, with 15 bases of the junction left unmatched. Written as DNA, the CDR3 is TGTGCCAGCAGCACGAAGGGACAGTTTCCGGTGGCCGGGGAGCTGTTTTTT. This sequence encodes CASSTKGQFPVAGELFF.

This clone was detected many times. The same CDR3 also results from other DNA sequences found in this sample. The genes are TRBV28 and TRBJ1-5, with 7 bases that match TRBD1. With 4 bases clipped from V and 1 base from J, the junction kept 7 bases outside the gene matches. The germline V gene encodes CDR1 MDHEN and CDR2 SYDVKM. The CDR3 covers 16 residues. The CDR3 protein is CASSWAGGGSNQPQHF. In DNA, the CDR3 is TGTGCCAGCAGTTGGGCAGGGGGGGGAAGCAATCAGCCCCAGCATTTT.

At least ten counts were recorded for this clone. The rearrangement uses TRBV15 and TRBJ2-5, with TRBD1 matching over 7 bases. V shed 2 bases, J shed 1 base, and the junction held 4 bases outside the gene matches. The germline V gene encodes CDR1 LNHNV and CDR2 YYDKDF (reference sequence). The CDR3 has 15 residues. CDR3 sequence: CATSRFWTGQETQYF. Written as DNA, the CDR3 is TGTGCCACCAGCAGATTTTGGACAGGCCAAGAGACCCAGTACTTC.

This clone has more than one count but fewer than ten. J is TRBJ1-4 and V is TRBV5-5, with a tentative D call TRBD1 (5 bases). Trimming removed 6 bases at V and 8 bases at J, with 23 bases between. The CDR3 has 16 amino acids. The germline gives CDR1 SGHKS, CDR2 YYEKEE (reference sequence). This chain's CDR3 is CASTDFRNQGNEKLFF. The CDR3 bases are TGTGCCAGCACCGACTTTAGGAACCAGGGTAACGAAAAACTGTTTTTT.

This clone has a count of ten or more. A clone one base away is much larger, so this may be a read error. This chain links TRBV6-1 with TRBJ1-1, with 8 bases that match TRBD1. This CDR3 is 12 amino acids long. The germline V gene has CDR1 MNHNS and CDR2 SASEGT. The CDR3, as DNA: TGTGCCAGCAGACAGGGGGACTCTGAAGCTTCCTTT. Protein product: CASRQGDSEASF.

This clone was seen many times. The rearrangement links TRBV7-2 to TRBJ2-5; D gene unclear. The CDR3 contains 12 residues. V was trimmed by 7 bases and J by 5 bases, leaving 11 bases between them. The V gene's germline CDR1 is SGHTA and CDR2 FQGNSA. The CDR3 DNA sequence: TGTGCCAGCAAGAAGATGGGGGAGACCCAGTACTTC. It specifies CASKKMGETQYF.

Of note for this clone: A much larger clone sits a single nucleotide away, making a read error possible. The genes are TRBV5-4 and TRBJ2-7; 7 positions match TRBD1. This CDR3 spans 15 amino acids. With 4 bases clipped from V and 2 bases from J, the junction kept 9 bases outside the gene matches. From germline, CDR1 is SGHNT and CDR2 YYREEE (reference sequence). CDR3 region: CASSVYNGQAYEQYF. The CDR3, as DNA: TGTGCCAGCAGCGTGTATAATGGACAGGCCTACGAGCAGTACTTC.

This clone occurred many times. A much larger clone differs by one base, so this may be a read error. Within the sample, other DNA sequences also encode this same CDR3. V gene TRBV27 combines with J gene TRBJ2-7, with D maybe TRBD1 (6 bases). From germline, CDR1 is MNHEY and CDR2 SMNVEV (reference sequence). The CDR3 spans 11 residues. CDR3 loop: CASSLGTEQYF. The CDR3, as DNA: TGCGCCAGCAGTCTCGGGACAGAGCAGTACTTC.

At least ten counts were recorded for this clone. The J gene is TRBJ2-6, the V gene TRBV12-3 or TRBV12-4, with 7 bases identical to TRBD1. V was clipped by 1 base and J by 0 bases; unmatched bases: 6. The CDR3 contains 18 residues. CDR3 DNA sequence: TGTGCCAGCAGTTTAGAACAGGGGCCCAGCTCTGGGGCCAACGTCCTGACTTTC. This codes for CASSLEQGPSSGANVLTF.

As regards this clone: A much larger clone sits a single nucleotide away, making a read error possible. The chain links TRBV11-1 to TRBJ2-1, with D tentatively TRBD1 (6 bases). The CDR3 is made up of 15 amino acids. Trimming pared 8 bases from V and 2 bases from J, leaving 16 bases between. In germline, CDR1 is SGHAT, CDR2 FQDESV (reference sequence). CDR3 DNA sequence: TGTGCCAGCTGCTCTCCAGGGGCAGCCTACAATGAGCAGTTCTTC. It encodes CASCSPGAAYNEQFF.

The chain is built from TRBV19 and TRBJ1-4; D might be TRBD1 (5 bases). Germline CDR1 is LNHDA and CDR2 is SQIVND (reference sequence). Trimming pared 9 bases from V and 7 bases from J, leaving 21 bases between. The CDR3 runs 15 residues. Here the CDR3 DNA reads TGTGCCAGCTCCGAAACCTCGTGGGGGTCTGAAAAACTGTTTTTT. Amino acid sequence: CASSETSWGSEKLFF.

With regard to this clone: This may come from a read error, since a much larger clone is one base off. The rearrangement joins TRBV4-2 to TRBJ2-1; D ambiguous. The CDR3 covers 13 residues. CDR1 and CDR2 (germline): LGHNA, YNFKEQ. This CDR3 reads CASRQELSSDQFF. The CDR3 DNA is TGTGCCAGCAGACAAGAGCTCTCGAGCGATCAGTTCTTC.

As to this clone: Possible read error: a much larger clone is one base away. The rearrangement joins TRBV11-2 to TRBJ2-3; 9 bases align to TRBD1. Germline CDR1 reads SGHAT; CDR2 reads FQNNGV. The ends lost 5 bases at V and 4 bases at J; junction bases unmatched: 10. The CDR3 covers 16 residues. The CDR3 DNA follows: TGTGCCAGCAGCCGGACCGGGACAGGGATTTCAGATACGCAGTATTTT. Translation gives CASSRTGTGISDTQYF.